This TCR beta chain is from a study of read filtering for tumor transcriptome and immune sequencing (dated by TCRdb to about 2020). About the investigation overall: The cohort had around 18 male and some 15 female patients with a mean age of about 71 years, ranging from roughly 45 to 85. After DNase treatment, whole-transcriptome libraries were prepared with the TruSeq RNA Access Library Prep Kit. TCR-region mapped reads per sample ranged from about 3.5 to 10.27 million with IR-seq versus only roughly 75 to 1273 with RNA-seq. TCR repertoires obtained by targeted immune repertoire sequencing and by bulk whole-transcriptome sequencing performed on the same bone marrow samples were compared. Under revised international staging, about 8 patients fell into R-ISS I, 15 to 20 into R-ISS II and over 5 into R-ISS III. One of the main goals was to work out a read-filtering strategy for immune repertoire data, in particular whether clonotypes backed by only a single read should be removed.

Findings and caveats that apply to the study as a whole: In IR-seq, around 80% of clonotypes but roughly 4% of total reads were represented by single-read clonotypes, whereas in RNA-seq, approximately 73% of clonotypes and around 47% of reads were represented by single-read clonotypes. The sorted CD138-negative fraction was composed of a mixed bone marrow immune population rather than of purified T cells. IR-seq captured clonotypes at much higher depth and more reliably than RNA-seq, and smaller IR-seq throughput sufficed to identify most shared clonotypes. The correlation between IR-seq and RNA-seq shared clonotype proportions rose when single-read clonotypes were removed.

The Immunoverse kit was used to build TCR libraries from around 420 ng RNA, with molecular barcoded adaptors covering alpha/delta and beta/gamma chains. The same RNA used for transcriptome sequencing was used for TCR library preparation. TCR libraries were sequenced on an Illumina HiSeq 4000 with 2 x 150 cycles. Under the source paper's analysis protocol: With MiXCR, TCR reads were aligned to human V, D, J and C references and assembled into CDR3 clonotypes, with quality filtering and error correction included. The tcR package in R was used for analysis of clonotype counts and gene usage diversity. Raw mapping reads were checked after the RNA-seq reads had been mapped by STAR aligner version 2.5.3a onto the human GRCh37 genome. To test the effect of sequencing depth on detected clonotypes, IR-seq fastq files were randomly downsampled using Seqtk 1.3. Clones were called with MiXCR by TCRdb after fastp trimmed the public reads at Q25, and only in-frame beta chains were retained. Rows are unified per CDR3 protein, each entry keeping the most common DNA and genes. The V and J calls come from TCRdb's annotation, not from the publication. This sample has under 60,000 distinct CDR3 sequences in its table, and less than 20% of those were observed once. The ten most abundant clones make up approximately 15% of the sample.

This clonotype was seen repeatedly, ten times or more. The clone's antigen remains unknown. No base quality values were provided; no much bigger clone lies one nucleotide off. Every patient had bone marrow sampled at the time of active disease. Ficoll-Hypaque density gradient centrifugation was used to isolate bone marrow mononuclear cells. Myeloma plasma cells were removed and CD138-negative cells were obtained by negative selection following labeling with CD138 magnetic microbeads on a MACS separator. Purity of the isolated cells was checked by flow cytometry on an Attune NxT using CD138 antibodies. TRIzol reagent was used to extract total RNA, which was then quantified with a NanoDrop spectrophotometer. Paired RNA-seq and IR-seq were performed on the CD138-negative bone marrow sample of each patient. Specimen: a population of CD138-negative cells sorted from bone marrow. Explained via the paper, the cell subset or site label denotes: bone marrow mononuclear cells depleted of CD138+ plasma/myeloma cells by negative magnetic selection. This receptor was obtained from a donor aged 40 or over with multiple myeloma.

The nucleotide sequence reads TGTGCCATCAGTGAAGCAGGAATGAACACTGAAGCTTTCTTT. Translated, it reads CAISEAGMNTEAFF. In this chain, TRBV10-3 is recombined with TRBJ1-1; confidence is insufficient to name the D gene. CDR3 length: 14 amino acids, cysteine to phenylalanine. The kept DNA is CDR3 alone, 42 bases in frame from the first base. CDR1 ENHRY and CDR2 SYGVKD were looked up in the germline V gene. Trimming removed 3 bases from V and 0 bases from J, leaving 8 bases between the germline ends.